The rows below give T cell receptor beta chains drawn from one sample of a study of blood T cell repertoires in COVID-19. Repertoires were generated with immunoSEQ multiplex PCR, while TCRdb's copy carries only in-frame clones and drops some. The top ten clones hold 2% of a sample with around 160,000 clones, roughly 93% of them seen once. The sample consisted of peripheral blood. The receptors were sampled from an older woman with COVID-19, enrolled during active disease. CDR3s include the opening cysteine and the closing phenylalanine or tryptophan. A D gene is named only where the DNA matches it firmly. Not every row has a clone size; where given, it reads once, few, many or a size class.

length: 15; size: -; D: TRBD1; J: TRBJ2-1; V: TRBV5-1; DNA: TGCGCCAGCAGCGAACAGGGGGCAAAGGGCAATGAGCAGTTCTTC; CDR3: CASSEQGAKGNEQFF
length: 16; size: -; D: -; J: TRBJ1-5; V: TRBV6-2/TRBV6-3; DNA: TGTGCCAGCAGTTACAGGTCAGGGTTCGGCAATCAGCCCCAGCATTTT; CDR3: CASSYRSGFGNQPQHF
length: 16; size: -; D: TRBD1; J: TRBJ1-5; V: TRBV18; DNA: TGTGCCAGCTCACCCGACAGGGTATATAGCAATCAGCCCCAGCATTTT; CDR3: CASSPDRVYSNQPQHF
length: 14; size: -; D: -; J: TRBJ1-1; V: TRBV7-9; DNA: TGTGCCAGCAGCTTAGGGCAGGTGAACACTGAAGCTTTCTTT; CDR3: CASSLGQVNTEAFF
length: 16; size: -; D: -; J: TRBJ2-3; V: TRBV15; DNA: TGTGCCACCAGCAGAGAAAAAAAACAGTTCACAGATACGCAGTATTTT; CDR3: CATSREKKQFTDTQYF
length: 13; size: -; D: TRBD1; J: TRBJ1-3; V: TRBV29-1; DNA: TGCAGCGTCGGGCAGGGGGGTGGAAACACCATATATTTT; CDR3: CSVGQGGGNTIYF
length: 15; size: once; D: -; J: TRBJ2-5; V: TRBV9; DNA: TGTGCCAGCAGCGTAGAAACCGACTGGGAAGAGACCCAGTACTTC; CDR3: CASSVETDWEETQYF
length: 14; size: -; D: -; J: TRBJ2-1; V: TRBV23-1; DNA: TGCGCCAGCAGTCAATCGAGGAGCATCGATGAGCAGTTCTTC; CDR3: CASSQSRSIDEQFF
length: 15; size: -; D: TRBD1; J: TRBJ1-5; V: TRBV2; DNA: TGTGCCAGCAGTGACTTCGACAGGGGCTATCAGCCCCAGCATTTT; CDR3: CASSDFDRGYQPQHF
length: 15; size: -; D: TRBD1; J: TRBJ1-3; V: TRBV19; DNA: TGTGCCAGTAGTATTGGGACAGCCTCTGGAAACACCATATATTTT; CDR3: CASSIGTASGNTIYF
length: 13; size: -; D: -; J: TRBJ1-1; V: TRBV25-1; DNA: TGTGCCAGCACCCAGGCTATGAACACTGAAGCTTTCTTT; CDR3: CASTQAMNTEAFF
length: 13; size: -; D: -; J: TRBJ2-1; V: TRBV7-3; DNA: TGTGCCAGCAGCCCCAACTACTACAATGAGCAGTTCTTC; CDR3: CASSPNYYNEQFF
length: 15; size: -; D: -; J: TRBJ1-2; V: TRBV11-2; DNA: TGTGCCAGCAGCCAGCCCGGCAGGCAGGGGTATGGCTACACCTTC; CDR3: CASSQPGRQGYGYTF
length: 15; size: -; D: -; J: TRBJ2-2; V: TRBV19; DNA: TGTGCCACCGCCCGGGACACAAAAAACACCGGGGAGCTGTTTTTT; CDR3: CATARDTKNTGELFF
length: 15; size: -; D: -; J: TRBJ1-2; V: TRBV3-1/TRBV3-2; DNA: TGTGCCAGCAGCCAAGGTGCGCGGGGGCTCGGGCGCTACACCTTC; CDR3: CASSQGARGLGRYTF
length: 14; size: -; D: -; J: TRBJ1-5; V: TRBV5-1; DNA: TGCGCCAGCAGCGCTTCTCTTGGGAGGCAGCCCCAGCATTTT; CDR3: CASSASLGRQPQHF
length: 17; size: once; D: TRBD2; J: TRBJ2-7; V: TRBV10-2; DNA: TGCGCCAGCAGTGAGTCATTCCTAGCGGCCGGGAGAAGCGAGCAGTACTTC; CDR3: CASSESFLAAGRSEQYF
length: 15; size: -; D: TRBD1; J: TRBJ2-1; V: TRBV25-1; DNA: TGTGCCAGCAGTGCACCCGGGACAGGGCACGGGGAGCAGTTCTTC; CDR3: CASSAPGTGHGEQFF
length: 13; size: -; D: -; J: TRBJ1-3; V: TRBV5-1; DNA: TGCGCCAGCAGACAGGAATCTGGAAACACCATATATTTT; CDR3: CASRQESGNTIYF
length: 13; size: once; D: TRBD2; J: TRBJ2-5; V: TRBV30; DNA: TGTGCCTGGCGGCGGGGGGGCCGCGAGACCCAGTACTTC; CDR3: CAWRRGGRETQYF
length: 14; size: -; D: -; J: TRBJ2-7; V: TRBV4-2; DNA: TGTGCCAGCAGCCCTAACACGGGTGGGTACGAGCAGTACTTC; CDR3: CASSPNTGGYEQYF
length: 14; size: -; D: -; J: TRBJ1-6; V: TRBV7-9; DNA: TGTGCCAGCAGCTTAGCGAGGAATAATTCACCCCTCCACTTT; CDR3: CASSLARNNSPLHF
length: 11; size: -; D: -; J: TRBJ1-1; V: TRBV19; DNA: TGTGCCAGTAGTTTAAACACTGAAGCTTTCTTT; CDR3: CASSLNTEAFF
length: 13; size: -; D: TRBD1; J: TRBJ1-5; V: TRBV12-3/TRBV12-4; DNA: TGTGCCAGCAATAACAGGGGGGGTCAGCCCCAGCATTTT; CDR3: CASNNRGGQPQHF
length: 14; size: -; D: -; J: TRBJ2-5; V: TRBV12-5; DNA: TGTGCTAGTGCCTTACCGTCCCCCCAGGAGACCCAGTACTTC; CDR3: CASALPSPQETQYF
length: 13; size: -; D: -; J: TRBJ2-5; V: TRBV12-3/TRBV12-4; DNA: TGTGCCAGCAGTTTATCGGGGGTCGAGACCCAGTACTTC; CDR3: CASSLSGVETQYF
length: 11; size: once; D: -; J: TRBJ2-3; V: TRBV12-3/TRBV12-4; DNA: TGTGCCAGTTCTGCGGGGGATACGCAGTATTTT; CDR3: CASSAGDTQYF
length: 14; size: -; D: -; J: TRBJ2-7; V: TRBV6-6; DNA: TGTGCCAGCAGTGCCTCGGGACACCCCTACGAGCAGTACTTC; CDR3: CASSASGHPYEQYF